This is a list of T cell receptor beta chains from one sample in a study of technical replicates of blood from a few donors. TCRdb keeps only in-frame clones here, not all; method: immunoSEQ multiplex PCR. This sample carries roughly 61,000 clones, 95% to 98% of them seen once, and the ten largest clones take 0.19%. Sequenced input: T cells isolated from PBMCs. The receptors shown here come from a human donor in good health. Each CDR3 is given with its conserved first and last residue. Each record gives: V gene, D gene, clone size, J gene, CDR3 DNA, CDR3 protein. D genes are given only for firm matches. Clone size is shown for a subset of rows, as once, few, many or a class of expanded clone.

>TRBV5-4|TRBD2|.|TRBJ2-4
TGTGCCAGCAGCCTCGGGACTAGCAAAAACATTCAGTACTTC
CASSLGTSKNIQYF
>TRBV7-9|TRBD2|few|TRBJ2-1
TGTGCCAGCAGCTTAAGGACTAGCGGGGGAAATCAGCAGTTCTTC
CASSLRTSGGNQQFF
>TRBV29-1|TRBD2|.|TRBJ2-7
TGCAGCGTTGGCCTAGCGGGGGGTACCTACGAGCAGTACTTC
CSVGLAGGTYEQYF
>TRBV7-9|TRBD2|.|TRBJ2-1
TGTGCCAGCAGCCTTACTAGCGGGAGGGCCAATGAGCAGTTCTTC
CASSLTSGRANEQFF
>TRBV7-6|.|.|TRBJ1-2
TGTGCCAGCAGCCCCAACGGGGGGAATGGCTACACCTTC
CASSPNGGNGYTF
>TRBV14|.|.|TRBJ2-1
TGTGCCAGCACCCTAGTAGAGAACGGCTACCACATTAGCTCCTACAATGAGCAGTTCTTC
CASTLVENGYHISSYNEQFF
>TRBV6-4|TRBD1|.|TRBJ2-2
TGTGCCAGCAGTACGACAGGGGGCAACACCGGGGAGCTGTTTTTT
CASSTTGGNTGELFF
>TRBV14|.|.|TRBJ1-1
TGTGCCAGCAGCCAGAGGAGGATGAACACTGAAGCTTTCTTT
CASSQRRMNTEAFF
>TRBV7-8|TRBD1|.|TRBJ2-5
TGTGCCAGCAGCGATGACAGGGGCCAAGAGACCCAGTACTTC
CASSDDRGQETQYF
>TRBV11-2|.|.|TRBJ2-7
TGTGCCAGCAACCAAGGAGCATCCACCTACGAGCAGTACTTC
CASNQGASTYEQYF
>TRBV4-1|.|.|TRBJ2-7
TGCGCCAGCAGCCAAGATGGCGGGGTCAGCTCCTACGAGCAGTACTTC
CASSQDGGVSSYEQYF
>TRBV5-5|TRBD2|.|TRBJ2-7
TGTGCCAGCAGCTTGAAACTAGCGGGAGGACTCTCCTACGAGCAGTACTTC
CASSLKLAGGLSYEQYF
>TRBV7-9|.|.|TRBJ2-3
TGTGCCAGCAGCTTAACTAGGATGGAGGCAGATACGCAGTATTTT
CASSLTRMEADTQYF
>TRBV2|.|.|TRBJ2-5
TGTGCCACCGCGACGGAGGAAGAGACCCAGTACTTC
CATATEEETQYF
>TRBV4-1|.|.|TRBJ2-7
TGCGCCAGCAGCCAAGATAGTGGAGGCCACACAACCTACGAGCAGTACTTC
CASSQDSGGHTTYEQYF
>TRBV27|.|.|TRBJ2-7
TGTGCCAGCAGTTTGGACTTGAGATCAGCGAAGTACTTC
CASSLDLRSAKYF